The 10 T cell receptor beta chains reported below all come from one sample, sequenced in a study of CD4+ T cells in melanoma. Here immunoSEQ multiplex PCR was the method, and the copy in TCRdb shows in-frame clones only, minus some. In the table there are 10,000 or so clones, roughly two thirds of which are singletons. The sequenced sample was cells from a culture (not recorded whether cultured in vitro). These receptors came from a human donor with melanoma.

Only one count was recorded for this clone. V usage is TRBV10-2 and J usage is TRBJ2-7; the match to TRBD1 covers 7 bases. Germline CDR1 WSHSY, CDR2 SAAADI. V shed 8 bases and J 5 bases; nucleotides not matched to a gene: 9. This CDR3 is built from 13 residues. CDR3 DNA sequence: TGCGCCAGCTCCGCGACAGGGCCCCACGAGCAGTACTTC. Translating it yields CASSATGPHEQYF.

The CDR3 reads CASSLVTGINQPQHF. In nucleotides, the CDR3 is TGTGCCAGTAGTCTTGTGACAGGGATTAATCAGCCCCAGCATTTT. The J gene is TRBJ1-5, the V gene TRBV19; 7 bases match TRBD1. The length of the CDR3 is 15 residues. J lost 4 bases, V lost 5 bases, and 8 bases had no gene match. Per the germline V gene, CDR1 is LNHDA and CDR2 is SQIVND (reference sequence).

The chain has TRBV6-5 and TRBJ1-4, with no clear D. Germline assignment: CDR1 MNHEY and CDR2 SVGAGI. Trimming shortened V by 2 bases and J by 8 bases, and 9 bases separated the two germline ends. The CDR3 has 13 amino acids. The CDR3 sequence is CASSYVSGEKLFF. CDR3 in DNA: TGTGCCAGCAGTTACGTCTCGGGAGAAAAACTGTTTTTT.

The DNA for the CDR3 is TGTGCCAGCAGTGAAGCTCCCCGGCTCTTCCGTGGCTCCTACGAGCAGTACTTC. Its translation is CASSEAPRLFRGSYEQYF. This chain links TRBV6-1 with TRBJ2-7, with D unresolved. The V gene lost 0 bases and the J gene lost 0 bases, with 18 bases spanning the gap. The CDR3 is made up of 18 amino acids. Germline V gene lookup returns CDR1 MNHNS and CDR2 SASEGT.

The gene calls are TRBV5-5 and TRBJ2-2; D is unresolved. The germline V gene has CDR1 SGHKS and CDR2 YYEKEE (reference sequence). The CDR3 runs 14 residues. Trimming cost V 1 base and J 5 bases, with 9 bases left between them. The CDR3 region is CASSLLYGTGELFF. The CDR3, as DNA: TGTGCCAGCAGCTTGCTCTACGGAACCGGGGAGCTGTTTTTT.

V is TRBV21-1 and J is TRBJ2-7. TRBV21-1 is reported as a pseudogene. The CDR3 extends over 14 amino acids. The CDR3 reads CASSGTGKEYEQYF. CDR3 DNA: TGTGCCAGCAGCGGGACGGGGAAGGAGTACGAGCAGTACTTC.

The CDR3 DNA is TGCGCCAGCAGCTTGGCGGCAGGGAGGAACACCGGGGAGCTGTTTTTT. Its translation: CASSLAAGRNTGELFF. The V gene is TRBV5-1, the J gene TRBJ2-2, with D perhaps given as TRBD1 or TRBD2 (5 bases each). Trimming shortened V by 0 bases and J by 1 base, and 10 bases separated the two germline ends. CDR1 and CDR2 from the germline V gene are SGHRS and YFSETQ. This CDR3 comprises 16 residues.

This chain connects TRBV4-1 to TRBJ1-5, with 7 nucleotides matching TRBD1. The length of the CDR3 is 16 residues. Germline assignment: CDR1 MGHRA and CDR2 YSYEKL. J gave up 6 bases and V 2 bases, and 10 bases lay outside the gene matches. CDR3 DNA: TGCGCCAGCAGCCAAAACTCGGCGAGGGGGCGTCAGCCCCAGCATTTT. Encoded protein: CASSQNSARGRQPQHF.

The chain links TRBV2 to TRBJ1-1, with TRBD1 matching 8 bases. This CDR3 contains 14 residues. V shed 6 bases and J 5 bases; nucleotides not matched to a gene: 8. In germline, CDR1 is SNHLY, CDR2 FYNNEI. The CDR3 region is CASSLAGGVTEAFF. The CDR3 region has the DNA TGTGCCAGCAGCTTGGCAGGGGGCGTGACTGAAGCTTTCTTT.

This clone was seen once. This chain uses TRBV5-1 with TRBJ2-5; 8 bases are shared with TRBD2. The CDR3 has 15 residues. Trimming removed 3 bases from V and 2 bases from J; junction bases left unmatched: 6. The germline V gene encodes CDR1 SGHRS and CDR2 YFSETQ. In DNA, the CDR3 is TGCGCCAGCAGCTCATGGAGCGGGGGACAAGAGACCCAGTACTTC. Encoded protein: CASSSWSGGQETQYF.